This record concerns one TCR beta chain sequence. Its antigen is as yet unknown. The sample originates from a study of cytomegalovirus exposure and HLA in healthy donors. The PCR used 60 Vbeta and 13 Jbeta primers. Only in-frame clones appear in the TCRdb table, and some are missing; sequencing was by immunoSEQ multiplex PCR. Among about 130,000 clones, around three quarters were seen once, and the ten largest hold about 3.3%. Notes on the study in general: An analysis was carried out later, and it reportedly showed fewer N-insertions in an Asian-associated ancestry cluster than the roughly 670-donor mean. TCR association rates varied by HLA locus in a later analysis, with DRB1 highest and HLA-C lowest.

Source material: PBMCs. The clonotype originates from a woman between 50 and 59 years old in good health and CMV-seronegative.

In nucleotides, the CDR3 is TGTGCCAGCAGCCCCAGGGGTAGCGGGATTCTGAATGAGCAGTTCTTC. It translates to CASSPRGSGILNEQFF. The rearrangement joins TRBV7-3 to TRBJ2-1; TRBD2 aligns across 8 bases. Trimming took 5 bases from V and 7 from J; bases not matched to a gene: 13. Germline lookup yields CDR1 SGHTA and CDR2 FQGTGA. The CDR3 consists of 16 residues.